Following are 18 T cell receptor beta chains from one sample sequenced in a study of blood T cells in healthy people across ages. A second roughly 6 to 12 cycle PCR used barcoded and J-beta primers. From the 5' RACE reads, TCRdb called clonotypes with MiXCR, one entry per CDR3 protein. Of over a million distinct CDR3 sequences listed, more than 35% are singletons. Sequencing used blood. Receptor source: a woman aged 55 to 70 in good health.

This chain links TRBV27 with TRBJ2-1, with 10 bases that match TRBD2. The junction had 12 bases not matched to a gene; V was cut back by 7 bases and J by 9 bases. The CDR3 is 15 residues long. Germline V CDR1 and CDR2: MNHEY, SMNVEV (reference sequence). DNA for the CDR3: TGTGCCAGCATCCCGGGCGGAGCGGGAGGGGGTGAGCAGTTCTTC. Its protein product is CASIPGGAGGGEQFF.

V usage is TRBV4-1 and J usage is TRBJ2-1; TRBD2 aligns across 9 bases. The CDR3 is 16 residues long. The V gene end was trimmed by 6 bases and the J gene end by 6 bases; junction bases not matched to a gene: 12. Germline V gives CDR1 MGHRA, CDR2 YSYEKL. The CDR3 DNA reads TGCGCCAGCAGACAATTAGCGGGAGCGGTCGGCAATGAGCAGTTCTTC. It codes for CASRQLAGAVGNEQFF.

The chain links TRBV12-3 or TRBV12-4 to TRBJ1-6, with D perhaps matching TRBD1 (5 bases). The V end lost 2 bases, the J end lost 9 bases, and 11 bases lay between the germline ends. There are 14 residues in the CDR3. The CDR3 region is CASSLRREGSPLHF. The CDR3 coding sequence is TGTGCCAGCAGTTTACGCAGGGAGGGTTCACCCCTCCACTTT.

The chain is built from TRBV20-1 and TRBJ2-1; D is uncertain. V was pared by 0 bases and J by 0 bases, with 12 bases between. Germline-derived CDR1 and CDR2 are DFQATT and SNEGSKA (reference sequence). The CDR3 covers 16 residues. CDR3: CSARDNSPSSYNEQFF. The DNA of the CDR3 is TGCAGTGCTAGAGATAACAGCCCGAGCTCCTACAATGAGCAGTTCTTC.

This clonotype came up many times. CDR3 nucleotides: TGCAGCGCCCGCGAGGGGAAGGACGGTGAAAAACTGTTTTTT. The encoded protein is CSAREGKDGEKLFF. This rearrangement joins TRBV29-1 to TRBJ1-4, with D maybe TRBD1 (5 bases). Trimming cost V 7 bases and J 7 bases, with 19 bases left between them. The CDR3 has 14 residues. Germline-derived CDR1 and CDR2 are SQVTM and ANQGSEA.

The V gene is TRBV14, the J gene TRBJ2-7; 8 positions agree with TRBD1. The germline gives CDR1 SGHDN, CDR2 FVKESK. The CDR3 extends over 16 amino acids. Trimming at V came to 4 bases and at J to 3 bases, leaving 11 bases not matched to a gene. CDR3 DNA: TGTGCCAGCAGCCGGATAGGACAGGGCCAATACTACGAGCAGTACTTC. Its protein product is CASSRIGQGQYYEQYF.

CDR3 sequence: CASSPTSSNEQFF. Written as DNA, the CDR3 is TGTGCCAGCTCACCAACTAGCTCAAATGAGCAGTTCTTC. The genes are TRBV18 and TRBJ2-1; D possibly corresponds to TRBD2 (6 bases). Looked up from germline, CDR1 is KGHSH and CDR2 is LQKENI. This CDR3 has 13 residues. Trimming removed 2 bases at V and 7 bases at J, with 9 bases between.

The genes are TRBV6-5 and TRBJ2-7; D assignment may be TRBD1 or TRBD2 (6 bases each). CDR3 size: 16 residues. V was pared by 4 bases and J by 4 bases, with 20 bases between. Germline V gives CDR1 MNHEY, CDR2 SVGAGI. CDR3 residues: CASSSRGGKGGYEQYF. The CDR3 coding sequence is TGTGCCAGCAGTTCCCGAGGAGGGAAGGGGGGTTACGAGCAGTACTTC.

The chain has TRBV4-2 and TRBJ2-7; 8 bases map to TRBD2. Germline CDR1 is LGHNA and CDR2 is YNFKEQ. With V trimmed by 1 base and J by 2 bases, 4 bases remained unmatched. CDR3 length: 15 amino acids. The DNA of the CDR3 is TGTGCCAGCAGCCAAGCGGGAGGGCCCCCCTACGAGCAGTACTTC. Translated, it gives CASSQAGGPPYEQYF.

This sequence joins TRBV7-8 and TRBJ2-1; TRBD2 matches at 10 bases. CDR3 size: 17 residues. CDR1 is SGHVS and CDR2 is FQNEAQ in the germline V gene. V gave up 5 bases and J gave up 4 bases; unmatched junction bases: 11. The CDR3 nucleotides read TGTGCCAGCAGCCCAGGGGTCCTAGCGGGAGCGTACAATGAGCAGTTCTTC. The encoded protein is CASSPGVLAGAYNEQFF. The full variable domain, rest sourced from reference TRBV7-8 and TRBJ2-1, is GAGVSQSPRYKVAKRGQDVALRCDPISGHVSLFWYQQALGQGPEFLTYFQNEAQLDKSGLPSDRFFAERPEGSVSTLKIQRTQQEDSAVYLCASSPGVLAGAYNEQFFGPGTRLTVL.

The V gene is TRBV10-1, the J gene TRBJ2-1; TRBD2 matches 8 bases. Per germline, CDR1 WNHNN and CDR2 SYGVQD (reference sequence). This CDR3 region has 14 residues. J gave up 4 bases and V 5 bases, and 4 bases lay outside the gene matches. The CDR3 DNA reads TGCGCCAGCAGTCCGGGACTAGAATACAATGAGCAGTTCTTC. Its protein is CASSPGLEYNEQFF.

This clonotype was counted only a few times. The CDR3, as DNA: TGTGCCAGCACATGCGGGGATGAGTGCAGGGAGACCCAGTACTTC. Its protein is CASTCGDECRETQYF. The chain joins TRBV6-5 to TRBJ2-5; maybe TRBD2 (6 bases). The CDR3 contains 15 residues. Trimming shortened V by 7 bases and J by 5 bases, and 20 bases separated the two germline ends. CDR1 is MNHEY and CDR2 is SVGAGI in the germline V gene.

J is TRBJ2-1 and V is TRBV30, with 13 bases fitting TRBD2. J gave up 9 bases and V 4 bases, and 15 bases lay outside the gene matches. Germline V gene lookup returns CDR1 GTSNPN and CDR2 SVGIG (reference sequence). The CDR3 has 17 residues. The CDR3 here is CAWTTTGLAGVVGEQFF. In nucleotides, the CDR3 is TGTGCCTGGACCACGACAGGACTAGCGGGAGTGGTTGGTGAGCAGTTCTTC.

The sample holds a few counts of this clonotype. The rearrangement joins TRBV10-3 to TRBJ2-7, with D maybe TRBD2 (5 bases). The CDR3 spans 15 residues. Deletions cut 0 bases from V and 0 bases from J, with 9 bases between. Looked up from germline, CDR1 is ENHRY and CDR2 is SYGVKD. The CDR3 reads CAISESDFSSYEQYF. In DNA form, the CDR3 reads TGTGCCATCAGTGAGTCGGACTTTAGCTCCTACGAGCAGTACTTC.

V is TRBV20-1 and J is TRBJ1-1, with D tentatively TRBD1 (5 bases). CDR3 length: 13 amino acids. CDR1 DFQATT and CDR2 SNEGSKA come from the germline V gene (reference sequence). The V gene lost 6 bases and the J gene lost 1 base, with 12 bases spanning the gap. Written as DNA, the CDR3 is TGCAGTGCCCGGGGACGTACGAACACTGAAGCTTTCTTT. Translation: CSARGRTNTEAFF.

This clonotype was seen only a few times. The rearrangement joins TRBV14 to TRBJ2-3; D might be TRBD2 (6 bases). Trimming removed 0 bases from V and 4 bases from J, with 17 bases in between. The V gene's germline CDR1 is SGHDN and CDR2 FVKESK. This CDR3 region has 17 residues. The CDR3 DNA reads TGTGCCAGCAGCCAAGAACGGGCGGGATTACGTCCAGATACGCAGTATTTT. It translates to CASSQERAGLRPDTQYF. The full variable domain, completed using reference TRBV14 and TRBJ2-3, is EAGVTQFPSHSVIEKGQTVTLRCDPISGHDNLYWYRRVMGKEIKFLLHFVKESKQDESGMPNNRFLAERTGGTYSTLKVQPAELEDSGVYFCASSQERAGLRPDTQYFGPGTRLTVL.

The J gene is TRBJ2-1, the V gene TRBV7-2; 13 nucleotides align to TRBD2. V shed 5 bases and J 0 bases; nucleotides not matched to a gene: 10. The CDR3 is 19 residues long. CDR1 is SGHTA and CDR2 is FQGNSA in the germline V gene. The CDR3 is CASSVRTSGRGSSYNEQFF. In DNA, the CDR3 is TGTGCCAGCAGCGTCAGGACTAGCGGGAGAGGTAGCTCCTACAATGAGCAGTTCTTC.

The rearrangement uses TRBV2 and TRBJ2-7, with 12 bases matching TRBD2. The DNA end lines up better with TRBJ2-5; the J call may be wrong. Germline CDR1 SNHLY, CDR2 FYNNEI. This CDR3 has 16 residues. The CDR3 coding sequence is TGTGCCAGCAGTGAAGGGACTAGCGGGGTCCAAGAGACCCAGTACTTC. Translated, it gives CASSEGTSGVQETQYF.